This T cell receptor beta chain stems from a study of OX40 agonist ivuxolimab in advanced cancers. Study context: The patients got ivuxolimab, which is an agonistic anti-OX40 (CD134) antibody. Dose-escalation subjects each had hepatocellular carcinoma, melanoma, renal cell or head and neck cancer.

Libraries were prepared by immunoSEQ multiplex PCR; TCRdb keeps only in-frame clonotypes and omits some of them. In the table there are under 80,000 clones, almost 90% of which are singletons. The CDR3 consists of 14 residues. The V segment lost 2 bases and the J segment 2 bases; nucleotides outside the gene matches: 2. Germline V lookup: CDR1 MNHEY, CDR2 SVGAGI. The chain combines TRBV6-5 with TRBJ1-2, with TRBD1 matching 7 bases. The receptor's source is an adult with an advanced solid tumor such as melanoma, head and neck, liver or kidney cancer. Material: CD4+ or CD8+ T cells sorted from blood, obtained in a trial of the OX40 agonist ivuxolimab. The CDR3 sequence: CASSYDRVNYGYTF. DNA of the CDR3: TGTGCCAGCAGTTACGACAGGGTAAACTATGGCTACACCTTC.